What follows is one T cell receptor beta chain and its context. Its antigen is still unknown. No qualities accompany the bases; no much larger clone lies one base away. The germline V gene yields MGHRA for CDR1 and YSYEKL for CDR2. Trimming removed 1 base from V and 2 bases from J; the gene matches leave 10 bases unexplained. The CDR3 contains 18 residues, cysteine and phenylalanine counted. Only the CDR3 region is kept as DNA, spanning 54 bases read in frame from base 1. Patients with autoimmune disease history or receiving systemic immunosuppression were excluded from the trial. Peripheral blood for TCR sequencing was collected from all dose cohorts at baseline, on cycle 4 day 1, and on cycle 7 day 1. The samples were taken from a phase I, first-in-human, multicenter, open-label dose-escalation trial of ivuxolimab. Adults with locally advanced or metastatic head and neck squamous cell, hepatocellular, melanoma or renal cell carcinoma were enrolled in the trial. Before TCR sequencing, CD4+ T cells and CD8+ T cells were sorted from peripheral blood as separate populations.

To sequence the TCRbeta CDR3 region, genomic DNA was isolated from the sorted cells. The immunoSEQ Assay was used for sequencing of TCRbeta CDR3 regions. The source is immuneACCESS, and TCRdb retained only in-frame sequences with V and J called. Part of the clones is not carried over; for the studies checked, unresolved V genes explain less than half of this, and the remainder is unexplained. The sample table shows about 54,000 clones, and more than 80% are seen once. In total, the top ten clones hold 0.75% of the sample. The data stem from a study of OX40 agonist ivuxolimab in advanced cancers. About the investigation overall: Ivuxolimab, which targeted the costimulatory receptor OX40 (CD134), was an agonistic, fully human IgG2 monoclonal antibody. Intravenous ivuxolimab was administered to patients every 2 weeks at six dose levels: 0.01, 0.1, 0.3, 1.5, 3 and 10 mg/kg. Among the roughly 50 dose-escalation patients, around 19 had hepatocellular carcinoma, roughly 15 melanoma, 9 renal cell carcinoma and 9 head and neck cancer. In the dose-escalation cohort, 82.7% of patients were male, and the mean age was roughly 60 years with a range of roughly 20 to 79. Prior anti-PD-1, anti-PD-L1 or anti-CTLA-4 therapy was permitted, and checkpoint inhibitors had been received by under 50% of dose-escalation patients. Three dose-escalation patients achieved partial responses, one with hepatocellular carcinoma and two with cutaneous melanoma. The point of sequencing TCRbeta in the periphery was to test whether ivuxolimab changed TCR sequence diversity and drove clonal T-cell expansion. The monotherapy dose-escalation portion (N of about 50 patients) of the phase I ivuxolimab trial is reported in the paper. Broad study findings and their caveats: Clonal expansion of both CD4+ and CD8+ blood T cells was observed from baseline to week 6 at doses 0.1 to 3.0 mg/kg. The antigen specificity of the peripheral T cells that underwent clonal expansion was not determined. Low levels of normalized T-cell clonal expansion were also seen in some patients who did not respond. On average, CD8+ T cells showed more expanded clones than CD4+ T cells after ivuxolimab. In the 0.1-3.0 mg/kg groups, partial responders were among the patients with the lowest normalized peripheral clonal expansion, particularly in CD8+ T cells.

The receptor was derived from an adult with an advanced solid tumor such as melanoma, head and neck, liver or kidney cancer. The specimen was CD4+ or CD8+ T cells sorted from blood, collected in a trial of the OX40 agonist ivuxolimab. The V gene is TRBV4-1 and the J gene is TRBJ1-2; TRBD1 agrees with 10 junctional bases. The CDR3 sequence is CASSQGRGQGVINYGYTF. The base sequence is TGCGCCAGCAGCCAAGGGAGAGGACAGGGGGTAATCAACTATGGCTACACCTTC.